The 15 T cell receptor beta chains below were found in one sample sequenced in a study of cytomegalovirus exposure and HLA in healthy donors. With 60 Vbeta and 13 Jbeta primers, the PCR was carried out. Assay used: immunoSEQ multiplex PCR; TCRdb lists only in-frame clones, some missing. The table lists about 150,000 clones, under 10% of them singletons. The sample comprised PBMCs. These receptors came from a woman aged 40 to 55 in good health and CMV-seropositive.

This clone turned up a few times. This sequence joins TRBV5-6 and TRBJ2-3; D remains unclear. The CDR3 extends over 13 amino acids. Trimming left V 3 bases short and J 2 bases short, with 7 bases between. Germline V CDR1 and CDR2: SGHDT, YYEEEE. DNA of the CDR3: TGTGCCAGCAGCTCGAGGAACACAGATACGCAGTATTTT. It encodes CASSSRNTDTQYF.

The rearrangement joins TRBV10-3 to TRBJ1-4, with D possibly TRBD1 on 6 matching bases. Germline V gene data show CDR1 as ENHRY and CDR2 as SYGVKD. V was trimmed by 6 bases and J by 3 bases, leaving 8 bases between them. This CDR3 has 13 amino acids. CDR3 loop: CAIRDSSNEKLFF. In DNA form, the CDR3 reads TGTGCCATCAGGGACAGCTCTAATGAAAAACTGTTTTTT.

This clone showed up just a few times. V gene TRBV7-9 combines with J gene TRBJ2-5; no definite D call. The DNA end lines up better with TRBJ2-7; the J call may be wrong. CDR3 length: 13 amino acids. Germline V lookup: CDR1 SEHNR, CDR2 FQNEAQ (reference sequence). The CDR3 DNA follows: TGTGCCAGCAGCTTTGGGCCCAATTACGAGCAGTACTTC. It specifies CASSFGPNYEQYF.

The genes are TRBV4-1 and TRBJ2-5; 7 bases line up with TRBD2. CDR3 length: 16 amino acids. J gave up 0 bases and V 0 bases, and 4 bases lay outside the gene matches. CDR1 is MGHRA and CDR2 is YSYEKL in the germline V gene. CDR3 loop: CASSQDTAGYQETQYF. The CDR3 nucleotides read TGCGCCAGCAGCCAAGATACAGCGGGATACCAAGAGACCCAGTACTTC.

V and J are TRBV6-5 and TRBJ2-7; 10 bases align to TRBD1. The V segment lost 2 bases and the J segment 4 bases; nucleotides outside the gene matches: 8. Looked up from germline, CDR1 is MNHEY and CDR2 is SVGAGI. The CDR3 is 16 amino acids. CDR3 coding DNA: TGTGCCAGCAGTTACGGGGTGGGACAGGGGATGTACGAGCAGTACTTC. Its protein is CASSYGVGQGMYEQYF.

The V and J genes are TRBV6-5 and TRBJ2-1, with 10 bases that match TRBD2. The CDR3 has 15 amino acids. CDR1 is MNHEY and CDR2 is SVGAGI in the germline V gene. After removal of 6 bases from V and 3 bases from J, the junction contained 5 bases not matched to a gene. The CDR3: CASRSGLAIYNEQFF. The CDR3 bases are TGTGCCAGCAGGTCGGGACTAGCGATCTACAATGAGCAGTTCTTC.

The rearrangement links TRBV7-8 to TRBJ2-2; the match to TRBD2 covers 11 bases. The germline gives CDR1 SGHVS, CDR2 FQNEAQ. With V trimmed by 4 bases and J by 5 bases, 6 bases remained unmatched. This CDR3 region has 16 residues. CDR3 region: CASSYTSGGPTGELFF. DNA of the CDR3: TGTGCCAGCAGCTATACTAGCGGGGGACCAACCGGGGAGCTGTTTTTT.

The chain couples TRBV5-6 to TRBJ2-1; D not resolved. Trimming took off 0 bases at V and 0 bases at J, with 13 bases between the two ends. CDR1 is SGHDT, CDR2 YYEEEE, per germline. The CDR3 is 17 residues long. The chain's CDR3 is CASSLERGEFSYNEQFF. DNA for the CDR3: TGTGCCAGCAGCTTGGAACGTGGAGAGTTCTCCTACAATGAGCAGTTCTTC.

Comment on this clone: Other nucleotide sequences from this sample produce the same CDR3. This chain links TRBV13 with TRBJ2-2; 11 bases map to TRBD2. V was clipped by 4 bases and J by 4 bases; unmatched bases: 8. The CDR3 consists of 17 residues. The germline V gene has CDR1 PRHDT and CDR2 FYEKMQ (reference sequence). The CDR3 protein is CASSSRTLAGGTGELFF. The CDR3 region has the DNA TGTGCCAGCAGCTCCAGGACCCTAGCGGGGGGCACCGGGGAGCTGTTTTTT.

This clone was detected a few times. The chain joins TRBV7-8 to TRBJ2-7; D may be TRBD1 (5 bases). Germline loops: CDR1 SGHVS, CDR2 FQNEAQ. The ends were cut back, 5 bases at V and 4 bases at J, with 15 bases in the middle. This CDR3 comprises 14 residues. As DNA, the CDR3 is TGTGCCAGCAGCCCGAGGACAATTCCATACGAGCAGTACTTC. Its protein is CASSPRTIPYEQYF.

This clone has only a few counts. The CDR3 DNA reads TGTGCCAGCAGCTTTACAGGGGGCGGAGAGACCCAGTACTTC. This gives the protein CASSFTGGGETQYF. This chain connects TRBV7-9 to TRBJ2-5; 9 bases are a match to TRBD1. Trimming took 3 bases from V and 4 from J; bases not matched to a gene: 3. CDR3 length equals 14 residues. Germline loops: CDR1 SEHNR, CDR2 FQNEAQ (reference sequence).

This clone was counted between two and nine times. The chain uses TRBV6-1 and TRBJ1-2; D is unclear. CDR3 size: 14 residues. V lost 0 bases to trimming and J lost 4 bases, with 9 bases between them. Per the germline V gene, CDR1 is MNHNS and CDR2 is SASEGT. The CDR3 is CASSEAGRFYGYTF. In DNA form, the CDR3 reads TGTGCCAGCAGTGAAGCTGGCAGGTTCTATGGCTACACCTTC.

This clone was observed a handful of times. The chain uses TRBV5-1 and TRBJ2-3; 7 nucleotides match TRBD2. CDR1 is SGHRS, CDR2 YFSETQ, per germline. V shed 0 bases and J 4 bases; nucleotides not matched to a gene: 8. The CDR3 has 16 residues. The DNA of the CDR3 is TGCGCCAGCAGCTTGGGCGGACTAGGGCGAGCAGATACGCAGTATTTT. Protein sequence: CASSLGGLGRADTQYF.

V and J are TRBV5-6 and TRBJ1-4; TRBD1 agrees at 9 bases. The CDR3 extends over 16 amino acids. Germline CDR1 is SGHDT and CDR2 is YYEEEE. The V gene end was trimmed by 4 bases and the J gene end by 5 bases; junction bases not matched to a gene: 9. CDR3 amino acids: CASSALRDRANEKLFF. The CDR3 nucleotides read TGTGCCAGCAGCGCACTCCGGGACAGGGCAAATGAAAAACTGTTTTTT. Supplemented by reference TRBV5-6 and TRBJ1-4, the full variable domain reads DAGVTQSPTHLIKTRGQQVTLRCSPKSGHDTVSWYQQALGQGPQFIFQYYEEEERQRGNFPDRFSGHQFPNYSSELNVNALLLGDSALYLCASSALRDRANEKLFFGSGTQLSVL.

This clone was seen a handful of times. The rearrangement uses TRBV9 and TRBJ2-7; 7 bases line up with TRBD2. V was pared by 3 bases and J by 1 base, with 10 bases of the junction left unmatched. CDR1 SGDLS and CDR2 YYNGEE come from the germline V gene. The CDR3 has 16 residues. Here the CDR3 reads CASSEAAGGNSYEQYF. The DNA for the CDR3 is TGTGCCAGCAGCGAAGCCGCCGGGGGGAATTCCTACGAGCAGTACTTC.